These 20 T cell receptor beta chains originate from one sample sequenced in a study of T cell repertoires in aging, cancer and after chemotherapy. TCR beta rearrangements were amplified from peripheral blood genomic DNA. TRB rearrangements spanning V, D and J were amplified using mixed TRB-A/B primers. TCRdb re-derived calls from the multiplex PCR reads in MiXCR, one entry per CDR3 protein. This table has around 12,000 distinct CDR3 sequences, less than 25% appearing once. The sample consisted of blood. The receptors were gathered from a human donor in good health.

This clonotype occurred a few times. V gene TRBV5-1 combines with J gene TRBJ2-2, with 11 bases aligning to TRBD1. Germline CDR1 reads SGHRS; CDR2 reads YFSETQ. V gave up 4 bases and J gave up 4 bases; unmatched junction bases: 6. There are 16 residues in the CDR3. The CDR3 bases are TGCGCCAGCAGCCTGTCCGGGACAGGGGGCACCGGGGAGCTGTTTTTT. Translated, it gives CASSLSGTGGTGELFF.

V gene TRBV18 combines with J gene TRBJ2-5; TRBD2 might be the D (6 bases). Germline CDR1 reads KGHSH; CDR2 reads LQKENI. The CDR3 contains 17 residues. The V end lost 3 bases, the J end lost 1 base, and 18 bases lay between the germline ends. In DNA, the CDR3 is TGTGCCAGCTCACCCCCGCCCGGCAGGCGGGGCCAAGAGACCCAGTACTTC. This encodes CASSPPPGRRGQETQYF.

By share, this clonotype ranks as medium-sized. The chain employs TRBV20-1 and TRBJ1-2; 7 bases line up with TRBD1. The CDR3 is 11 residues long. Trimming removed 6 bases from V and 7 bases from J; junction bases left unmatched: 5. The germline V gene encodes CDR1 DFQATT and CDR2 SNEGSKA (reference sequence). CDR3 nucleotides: TGCAGTGCGCGGACAGGCGGTGGCTACACCTTC. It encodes CSARTGGGYTF.

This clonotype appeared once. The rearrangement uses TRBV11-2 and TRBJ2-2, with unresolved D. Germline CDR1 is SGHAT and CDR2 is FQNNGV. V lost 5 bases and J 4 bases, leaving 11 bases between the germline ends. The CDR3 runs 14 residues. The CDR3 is CASSPRARTGELFF. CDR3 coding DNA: TGTGCCAGCAGCCCGCGTGCCCGCACCGGGGAGCTGTTTTTT. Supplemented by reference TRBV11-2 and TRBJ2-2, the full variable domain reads EAGVAQSPRYKIIEKRQSVAFWCNPISGHATLYWYQQILGQGPKLLIQFQNNGVVDDSQLPKDRFSAERLKGVDSTLKIQPAKLEDSAVYLCASSPRARTGELFFGEGSRLTVL.

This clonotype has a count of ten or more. In nucleotides, the CDR3 is TGTGCCAGCAGCTTAGCGGGCAGGGGCTGGGGCGGCTACACCTTC. Translation gives CASSLAGRGWGGYTF. V gene TRBV7-9 combines with J gene TRBJ1-2; maybe TRBD1 (6 bases). Trimming left V 0 bases short and J 8 bases short, with 16 bases between. The CDR3 is made up of 15 amino acids. The germline V gene encodes CDR1 SEHNR and CDR2 FQNEAQ (reference sequence).

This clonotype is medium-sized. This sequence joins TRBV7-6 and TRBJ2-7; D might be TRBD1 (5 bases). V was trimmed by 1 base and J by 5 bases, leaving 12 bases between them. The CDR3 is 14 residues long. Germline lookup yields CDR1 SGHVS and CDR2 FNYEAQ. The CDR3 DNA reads TGTGCCAGCAGCTTAGTAGCAGGGATCCACGAGCAGTACTTC. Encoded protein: CASSLVAGIHEQYF.

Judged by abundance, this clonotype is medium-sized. In DNA, the CDR3 is TGCAGTGCTAGAGGCGGGGGGGCTAGCTCCTACGAGCAGTACTTC. Translation: CSARGGGASSYEQYF. V gene TRBV20-1 combines with J gene TRBJ2-7; TRBD2 matches at 9 bases. The length of the CDR3 is 15 residues. V was pared by 1 base and J by 0 bases, with 4 bases of the junction left unmatched. Germline values: CDR1 DFQATT, CDR2 SNEGSKA (reference sequence).

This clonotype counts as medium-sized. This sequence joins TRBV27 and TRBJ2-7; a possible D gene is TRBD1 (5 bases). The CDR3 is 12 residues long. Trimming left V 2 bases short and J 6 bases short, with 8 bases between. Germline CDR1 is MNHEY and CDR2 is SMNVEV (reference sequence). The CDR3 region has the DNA TGTGCCAGCAGTTTAATTCAGGGCGAGCAGTACTTC. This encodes CASSLIQGEQYF.

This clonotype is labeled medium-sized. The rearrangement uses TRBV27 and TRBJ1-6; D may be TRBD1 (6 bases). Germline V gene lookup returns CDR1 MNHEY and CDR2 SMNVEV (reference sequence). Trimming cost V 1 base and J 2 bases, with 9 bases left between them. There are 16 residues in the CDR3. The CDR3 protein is CASSLLGATYNSPLHF. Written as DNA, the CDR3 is TGTGCCAGCAGTTTATTGGGGGCCACCTATAATTCACCCCTCCACTTT.

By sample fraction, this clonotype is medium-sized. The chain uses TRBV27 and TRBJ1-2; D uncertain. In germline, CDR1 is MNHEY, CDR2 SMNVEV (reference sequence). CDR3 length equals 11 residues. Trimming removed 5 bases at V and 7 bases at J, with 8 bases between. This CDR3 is CASSGWGGYTF. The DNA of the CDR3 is TGTGCCAGCAGTGGGTGGGGTGGCTACACCTTC.

The CDR3 DNA reads TGTGCCAGCAGCTTAAGGACAGGGGTTTGGCACGGAGACACTGAAGCTTTCTTT. Translated: CASSLRTGVWHGDTEAFF. V gene TRBV7-2 combines with J gene TRBJ1-1, with 9 nucleotides matching TRBD1. The CDR3 spans 18 residues. V lost 2 bases, J lost 3 bases, and 13 bases stayed unmatched. CDR1 is SGHTA, CDR2 FQGNSA, per germline.

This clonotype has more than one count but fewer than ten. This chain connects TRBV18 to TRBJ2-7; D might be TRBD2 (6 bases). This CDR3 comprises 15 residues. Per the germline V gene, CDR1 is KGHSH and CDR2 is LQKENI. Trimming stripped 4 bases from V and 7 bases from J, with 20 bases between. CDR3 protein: CASSLPGQGGWEQYF. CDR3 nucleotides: TGTGCCAGCTCACTGCCGGGGCAGGGAGGATGGGAGCAGTACTTC.

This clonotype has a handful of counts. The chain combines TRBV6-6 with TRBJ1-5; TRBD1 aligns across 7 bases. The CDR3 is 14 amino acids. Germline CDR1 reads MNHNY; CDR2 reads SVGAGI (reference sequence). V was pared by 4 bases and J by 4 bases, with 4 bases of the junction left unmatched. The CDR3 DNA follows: TGTGCCAGCAGTTCGACAGGGAGGAATCAGCCCCAGCATTTT. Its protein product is CASSSTGRNQPQHF.

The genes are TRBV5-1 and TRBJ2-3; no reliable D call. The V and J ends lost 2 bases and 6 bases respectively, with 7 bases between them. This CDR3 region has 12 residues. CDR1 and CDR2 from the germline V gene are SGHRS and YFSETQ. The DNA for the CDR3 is TGCGCCAGCAGCTTTGAAGCGGATACGCAGTATTTT. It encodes CASSFEADTQYF.

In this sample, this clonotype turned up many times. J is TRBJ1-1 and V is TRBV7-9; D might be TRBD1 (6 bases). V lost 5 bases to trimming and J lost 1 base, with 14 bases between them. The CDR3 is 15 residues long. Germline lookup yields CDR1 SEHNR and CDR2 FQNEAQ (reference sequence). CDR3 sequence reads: CASSRGGGTNTEAFF. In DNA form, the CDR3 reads TGTGCCAGCAGCCGAGGGGGGGGTACGAACACTGAAGCTTTCTTT.

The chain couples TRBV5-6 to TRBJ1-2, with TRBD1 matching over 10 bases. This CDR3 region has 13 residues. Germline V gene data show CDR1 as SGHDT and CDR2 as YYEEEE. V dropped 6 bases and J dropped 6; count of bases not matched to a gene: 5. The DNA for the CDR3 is TGTGCCAGCAACCCGGACAGGGGGGATGGCTACACCTTC. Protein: CASNPDRGDGYTF.

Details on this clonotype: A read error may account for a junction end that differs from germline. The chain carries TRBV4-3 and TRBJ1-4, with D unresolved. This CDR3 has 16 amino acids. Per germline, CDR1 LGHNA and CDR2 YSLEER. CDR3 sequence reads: CASSQVGSRDGEKLFF. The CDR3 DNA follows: TGTGCCAGCAGCCAAGTTGGGAGCAGAGACGGTGAAAAACTGTTTTTT.

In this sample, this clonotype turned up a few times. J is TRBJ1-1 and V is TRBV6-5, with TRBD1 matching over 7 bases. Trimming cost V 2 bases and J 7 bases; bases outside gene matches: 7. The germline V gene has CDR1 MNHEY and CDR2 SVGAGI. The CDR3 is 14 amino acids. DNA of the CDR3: TGTGCCAGCAGTTACGGGGACAGCCCGAATGAAGCTTTCTTT. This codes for CASSYGDSPNEAFF.

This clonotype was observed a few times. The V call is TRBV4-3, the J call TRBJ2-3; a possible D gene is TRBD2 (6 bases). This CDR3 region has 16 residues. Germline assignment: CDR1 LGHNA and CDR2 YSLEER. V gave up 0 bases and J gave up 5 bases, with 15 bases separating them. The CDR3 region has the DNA TGCGCCAGCAGCCAAGATCGTAGCGGATCGGGAGATACGCAGTATTTT. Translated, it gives CASSQDRSGSGDTQYF.

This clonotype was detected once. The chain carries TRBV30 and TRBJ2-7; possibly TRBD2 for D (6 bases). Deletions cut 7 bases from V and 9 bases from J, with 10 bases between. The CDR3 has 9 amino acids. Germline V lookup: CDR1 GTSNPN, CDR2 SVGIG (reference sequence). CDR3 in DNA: TGTGCCTTGACTAGGGGGCAGTACTTC. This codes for CALTRGQYF. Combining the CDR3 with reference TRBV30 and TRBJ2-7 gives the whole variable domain SQTIHQWPATLVQPVGSPLSLECTVEGTSNPNLYWYRQAAGRGLQLLFYSVGIGQISSEVPQNLSASRPQDRQFILSSKKLLLSDSGFYLCALTRGQYFGPGTRLTVT.